This T cell receptor (beta chain) was captured by sequencing in a study of a mutant IDH1 vaccine in newly diagnosed glioma. Sequencing was performed with immunoSEQ multiplex PCR; in TCRdb, only in-frame clones are kept and a portion is missing. This table holds under 50,000 clones, approximately 90% found once. Remarks on this clone: The antigen is unknown.

V shed 6 bases, J shed 3 bases, and the junction held 3 bases outside the gene matches. CDR3 length equals 13 residues. Germline CDR1 and CDR2: MRHNA and SNTAGT. Time point described: week 35, safety follow-up. Mutant IDH1 20-mer peptide, at 300 ug, made up each vaccine dose, with topical imiquimod. This TCR derives from a woman aged 40 to 50 with glioma. Sequenced here: PBMCs, sampled from a glioma patient whose treatment included an IDH1 peptide vaccine. The chain couples TRBV6-4 to TRBJ1-1; TRBD1 agrees at 8 bases. CDR3 loop: CASRGQEHTEAFF. The CDR3 region has the DNA TGTGCCAGCAGGGGACAGGAACACACTGAAGCTTTCTTT.